The sequence of this TCR beta chain was determined in a study of molecular identifiers for immune sequencing clone quantification. Germline CDR1 is ENHRY and CDR2 is SYGVKD. This CDR3 contains 15 residues. V was cut by 0 bases and J by 5 bases, with 11 bases left in between. In TCRdb, the PCR reads were re-called with MiXCR into one record per CDR3 protein. The sample holds about 640,000 distinct CDR3 sequences, less than 20% seen once. The chain uses TRBV10-3 and TRBJ2-4, with a tentative D call TRBD1 (5 bases). The sequenced sample was naive CD8+ T cells from blood, with Jurkat cell RNA spiked in. Subset denoted: FACS-sorted CD8+CD4-CCR7+CD45RA+ naive T cells. The clonotype was recovered from a human donor in good health. Some libraries in this study had Jurkat cell RNA spiked in. The CDR3 loop reads CAISESGVGQNIQYF. Here the CDR3 DNA reads TGTGCCATCAGTGAGTCAGGGGTAGGGCAAAACATTCAGTACTTC.